Listed below are T cell receptor beta chains from one sample, sequenced in a study of HIV-infected patients and healthy controls. TCRdb used MiXCR to reprocess the 5' RACE reads, holding one entry per CDR3 protein. The table records about 15,000 distinct CDR3 sequences, 7% of them present only once. Sequencing used blood. The receptors stem from an adult in good health. CDR3s include the opening cysteine and the closing phenylalanine or tryptophan. Fields, in order: V gene, CDR3 length, clone size, J gene, D gene, CDR3 DNA, CDR3 protein. The D gene is left open where the match is weak. A row's size may be missing; if present it is once, few, many or a size class.

TRBV29-1,11,few,TRBJ2-1,NA,TGCAGCGTCGAAACGGGAGTTGAGCAGTTCTTC,CSVETGVEQFF
TRBV29-1,13,few,TRBJ1-6,NA,TGCAGCGTTGAAGAGACAGCTAATTCACCCCTCCACTTT,CSVEETANSPLHF
TRBV6-1,14,many,TRBJ1-2,NA,TGTGCCAGCAGTGAAGCGGCGGGACTCTATGGCTACACCTTC,CASSEAAGLYGYTF
TRBV12-3/TRBV12-4,14,few,TRBJ1-1,TRBD1,TGTGCCAGCAGTTTAGCTCCAGGGGGAGAGGCTGCTTTCTTT,CASSLAPGGEAAFF
TRBV11-1,12,many,TRBJ1-2,NA,TGTGCCAGCAGCTTACGGGGCTATGGCTACACCTTC,CASSLRGYGYTF
TRBV28,15,many,TRBJ2-5,TRBD2,TGTGCCAGCAGTCCCATAGCGGGGGGGCTTGAGACCCAGTACTTC,CASSPIAGGLETQYF
TRBV28,15,NA,TRBJ2-1,NA,TGTGCCAGCAGTTTCGGACAGAGAGGTCACAATGAGCAGTTCTTC,CASSFGQRGHNEQFF
TRBV5-1,14,few,TRBJ1-2,NA,TGCGCCAGCAGCTTACTCGACAGGTCTCTCGGCTACACCTTC,CASSLLDRSLGYTF
TRBV20-1,13,many,TRBJ2-5,TRBD2,TGCAGTGCTAGATGGACTAGTCGGGAGACCCAGTACTTC,CSARWTSRETQYF
TRBV23-1,15,NA,TRBJ2-7,TRBD1,TGCGCCAGCAGTCCCCCGGGACAGGGGGCCCACGAGCAGTACTTC,CASSPPGQGAHEQYF
TRBV18,13,many,TRBJ1-2,NA,TGTGCCAGCTCACCGCAGGAGGACTATGGCTACACCTTC,CASSPQEDYGYTF
TRBV14,19,many,TRBJ1-2,TRBD1,TGTGCCAGCAGCCAAACGACATTGACAGGGGCGCCTTCCTTTTATGGCTACACCTTC,CASSQTTLTGAPSFYGYTF
TRBV5-5,13,many,TRBJ2-1,NA,TGTGCCAGCAGCCCCCCCGCCTACAATGAGCAGTTCTTC,CASSPPAYNEQFF
TRBV30,12,few,TRBJ2-5,NA,TGTGCCTGGAGTTCCCTCGGAGAGACCCAGTACTTC,CAWSSLGETQYF
TRBV4-2,16,few,TRBJ1-1,NA,TGTGCCAGCAGCCCGGGCGGGGGAGATATGAACACTGAAGCTTTCTTT,CASSPGGGDMNTEAFF
TRBV7-8,14,many,TRBJ1-5,NA,TGTGCCAGCAGCTCTAAGCCCGGTAATCAGCCCCAGCATTTT,CASSSKPGNQPQHF
TRBV13,15,many,TRBJ1-1,NA,TGTGCCAGCAGCTTGATGGGGGAGGTAGGCACTGAAGCTTTCTTT,CASSLMGEVGTEAFF
TRBV20-1,14,many,TRBJ2-1,TRBD2,TGCAGTGCCGCACTAGCGGAACCTTACAATGAGCAGTTCTTC,CSAALAEPYNEQFF
TRBV20-1,15,many,TRBJ2-2,TRBD1,TGCAGTGCTGCTAGGGACAGAATGAACACCGGGGAGCTGTTTTTT,CSAARDRMNTGELFF
TRBV27,13,many,TRBJ1-1,TRBD1,TGTGCCAGCAGAGGACAGGGGTACACTGAAGCTTTCTTT,CASRGQGYTEAFF
TRBV7-2,15,medium-sized,TRBJ2-5,TRBD2,TGTGCCAGCAGCAACCCCCCAGCGGGGGGCGTGACCCAGTACTTC,CASSNPPAGGVTQYF
TRBV30,15,many,TRBJ1-5,NA,TGTGCCTGGAGTGGAGGGACGTCGAGCAATCAGCCCCAGCATTTT,CAWSGGTSSNQPQHF
TRBV5-1,13,medium-sized,TRBJ2-1,NA,TGCGCCAGCAGCTTGGGGGTCTACAATGAGCAGTTCTTC,CASSLGVYNEQFF
TRBV7-6,13,NA,TRBJ2-2,NA,TGTGCCAGCAGCCTTACGTGGGGCGGGGAGCTGTTTTTT,CASSLTWGGELFF